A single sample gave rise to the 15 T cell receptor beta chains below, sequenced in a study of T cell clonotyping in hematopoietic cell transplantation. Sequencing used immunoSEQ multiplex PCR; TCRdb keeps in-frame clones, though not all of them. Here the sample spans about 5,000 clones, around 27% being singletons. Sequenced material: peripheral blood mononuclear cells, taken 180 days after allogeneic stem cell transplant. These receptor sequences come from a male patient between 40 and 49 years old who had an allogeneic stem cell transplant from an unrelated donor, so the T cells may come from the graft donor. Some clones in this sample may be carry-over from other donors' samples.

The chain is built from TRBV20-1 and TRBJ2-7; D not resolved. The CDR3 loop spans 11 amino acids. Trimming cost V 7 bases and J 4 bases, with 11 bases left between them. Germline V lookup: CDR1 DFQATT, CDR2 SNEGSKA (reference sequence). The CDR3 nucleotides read TGCAGTGTAGGTAGTCTTTACGAGCAGTACTTC. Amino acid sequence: CSVGSLYEQYF.

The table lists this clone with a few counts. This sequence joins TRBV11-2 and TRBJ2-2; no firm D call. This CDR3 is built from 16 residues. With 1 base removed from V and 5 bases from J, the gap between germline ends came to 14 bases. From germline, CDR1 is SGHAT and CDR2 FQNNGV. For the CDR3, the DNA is TGTGCCAGCAGCTTAGTGGACGGCTTGTCTACCGGGGAGCTGTTTTTT. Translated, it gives CASSLVDGLSTGELFF.

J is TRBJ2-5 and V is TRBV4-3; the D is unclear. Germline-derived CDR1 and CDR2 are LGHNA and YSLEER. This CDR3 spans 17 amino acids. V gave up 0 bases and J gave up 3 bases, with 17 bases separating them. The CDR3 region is CASSQDGLQTFKETQYF. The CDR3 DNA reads TGCGCCAGCAGCCAAGATGGTCTCCAGACATTCAAAGAGACCCAGTACTTC.

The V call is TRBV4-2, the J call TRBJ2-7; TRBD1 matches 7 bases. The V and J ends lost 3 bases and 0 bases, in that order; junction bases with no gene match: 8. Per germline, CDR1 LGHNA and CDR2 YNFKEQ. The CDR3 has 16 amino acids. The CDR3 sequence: CASSQLPGQSSYEQYF. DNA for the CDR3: TGTGCCAGCAGCCAGTTACCGGGACAGAGCTCCTACGAGCAGTACTTC.

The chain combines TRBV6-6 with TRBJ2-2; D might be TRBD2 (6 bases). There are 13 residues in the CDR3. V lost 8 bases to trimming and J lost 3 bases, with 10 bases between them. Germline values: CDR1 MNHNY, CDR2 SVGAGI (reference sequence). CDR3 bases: TGTGCCAGCTCGGGAGTCCACACCGGGGAGCTGTTTTTT. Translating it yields CASSGVHTGELFF.

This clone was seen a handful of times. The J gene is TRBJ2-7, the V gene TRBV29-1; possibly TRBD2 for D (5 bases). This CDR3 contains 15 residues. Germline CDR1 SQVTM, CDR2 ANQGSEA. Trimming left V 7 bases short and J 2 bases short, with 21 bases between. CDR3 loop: CSADSGETNPYEQYF. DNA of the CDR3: TGCAGCGCGGACTCCGGGGAGACGAACCCCTACGAGCAGTACTTC.

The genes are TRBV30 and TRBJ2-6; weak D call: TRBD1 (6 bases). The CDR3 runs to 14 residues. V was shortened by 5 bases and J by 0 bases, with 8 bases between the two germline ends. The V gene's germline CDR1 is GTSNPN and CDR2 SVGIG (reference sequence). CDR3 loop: CAWQGGSGANVLTF. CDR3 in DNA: TGTGCCTGGCAAGGGGGCTCTGGGGCCAACGTCCTGACTTTC.

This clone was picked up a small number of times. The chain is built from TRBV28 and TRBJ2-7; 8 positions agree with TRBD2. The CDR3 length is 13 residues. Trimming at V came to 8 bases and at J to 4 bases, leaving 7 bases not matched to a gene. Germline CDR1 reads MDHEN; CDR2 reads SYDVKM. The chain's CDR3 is CASGSSGVYEQYF. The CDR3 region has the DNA TGTGCCAGCGGGAGTAGCGGGGTGTACGAGCAGTACTTC.

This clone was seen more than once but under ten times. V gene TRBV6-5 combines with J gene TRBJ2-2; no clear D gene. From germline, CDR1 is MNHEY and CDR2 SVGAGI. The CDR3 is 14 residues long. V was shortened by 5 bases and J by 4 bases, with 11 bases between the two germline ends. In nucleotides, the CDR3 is TGTGCCAGCAGTCCCCAACAGCTCACCGGGGAGCTGTTTTTT. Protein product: CASSPQQLTGELFF.

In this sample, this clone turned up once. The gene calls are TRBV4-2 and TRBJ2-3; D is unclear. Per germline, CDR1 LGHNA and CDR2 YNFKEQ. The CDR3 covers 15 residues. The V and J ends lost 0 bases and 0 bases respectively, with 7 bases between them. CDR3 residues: CASSQESHSTDTQYF. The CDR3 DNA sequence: TGTGCCAGCAGCCAAGAATCGCACAGCACAGATACGCAGTATTTT.

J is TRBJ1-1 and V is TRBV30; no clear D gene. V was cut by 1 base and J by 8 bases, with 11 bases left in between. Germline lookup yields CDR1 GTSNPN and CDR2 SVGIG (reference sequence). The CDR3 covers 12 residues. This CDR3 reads CAWSELGVEAFF. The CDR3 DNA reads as TGTGCCTGGAGTGAATTAGGCGTGGAAGCTTTCTTT.

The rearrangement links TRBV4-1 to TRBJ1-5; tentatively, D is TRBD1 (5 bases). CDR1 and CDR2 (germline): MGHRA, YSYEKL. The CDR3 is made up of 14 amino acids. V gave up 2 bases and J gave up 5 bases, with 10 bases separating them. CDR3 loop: CASSQMGGDQPQHF. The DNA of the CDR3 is TGCGCCAGCAGCCAAATGGGGGGGGATCAGCCCCAGCATTTT.

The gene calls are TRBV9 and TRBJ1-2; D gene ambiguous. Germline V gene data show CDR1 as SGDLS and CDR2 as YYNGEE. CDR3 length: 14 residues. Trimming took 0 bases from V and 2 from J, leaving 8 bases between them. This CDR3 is CASSVAPENYGYTF. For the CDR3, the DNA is TGTGCCAGCAGCGTAGCCCCAGAGAACTATGGCTACACCTTC.

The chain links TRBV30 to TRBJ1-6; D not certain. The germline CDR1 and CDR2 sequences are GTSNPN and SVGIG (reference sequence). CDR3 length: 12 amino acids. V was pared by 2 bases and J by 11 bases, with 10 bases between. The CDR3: CAWSYPGAPLHF. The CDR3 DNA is TGTGCCTGGAGTTATCCGGGTGCACCCCTCCACTTT.

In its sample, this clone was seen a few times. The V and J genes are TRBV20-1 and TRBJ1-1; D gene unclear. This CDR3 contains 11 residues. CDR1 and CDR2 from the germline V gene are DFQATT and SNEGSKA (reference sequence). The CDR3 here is CNGGPETEAFF. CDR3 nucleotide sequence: TGCAATGGAGGTCCCGAAACTGAAGCTTTCTTT.